This TCR beta chain is drawn from a study of CD8 T cells in ankylosing spondylitis (dated by TCRdb to about 2017). Background for the entire study: The study profiled T cell receptor beta repertoires in healthy donors and ankylosing spondylitis patients to find disease-linked TCR variants. The whole study cohort included 108 healthy donors and 20 to 30 ankylosing spondylitis patients. Peripheral blood was sampled, and synovial fluid was additionally collected from ankylosing spondylitis patients.

Data came from an Illumina HiSeq 2500. TCR beta libraries were prepared by quantitative 5'-RACE with molecular barcodes. Turning to the authors' computational methods: To identify disease-linked TCR variants, a new computational method was used, one built on a probabilistic model of VDJ rearrangement. The public sequencing data were trimmed at Q25 with fastp and processed into clonotypes with MiXCR by TCRdb, which kept only in-frame beta chains. Identical CDR3 proteins give one entry, which carries the most common genes and DNA. The V and J calls and clone size are TCRdb's, not the authors'. This sample has about 840,000 distinct CDR3 sequences in its table, and 12% of those were observed once. The ten largest clones represent approximately 0.46% of the sample. The germline ends are 4 bases apart after V is trimmed by 0 bases and J by 4 bases. Per the germline V gene, LGHNA is the CDR1 and YSLEER is the CDR2. The CDR3 measures 13 amino acids from cysteine to phenylalanine. Only the CDR3 DNA is retained, 39 bases long and in frame from the first base.

Study-wide findings and limitations: According to the report, matched synovial fluid samples from ankylosing spondylitis patients were significantly enriched for the disease-linked clones. A CD8+ phenotype was shown by the disease-linked clones, which were found at relatively low frequencies in peripheral blood. Some motif variants had previously been reported in the synovial fluid and blood of reactive arthritis patients, which suggests shared mechanisms of disease initiation. A TCR beta motif of 8 or 9 highly homologous amino acid variants appeared characteristic of blood from ankylosing spondylitis patients.

Note on this clonotype: What antigen it recognizes has not been identified. It has no much larger one-base neighbor in the sample; base qualities were not kept.

This receptor was identified in a male donor with ankylosing spondylitis. The specimen was blood, either unsorted or a sorted T cell fraction (not recorded which). In this chain, TRBV4-3 is recombined with TRBJ1-3; the D gene lacks a confident call. The sequence in DNA is TGCGCCAGCAGCCAAGAGTGGGGAAACACCATATATTTT. This gives the protein CASSQEWGNTIYF.